The sample holds many counts of the clone carrying this TCR beta chain. Its antigen is still unknown. This sample is drawn from a study of T-cell memory formation after mild COVID-19. Study-level results: Mainly in CM and EM were contracting CD4+ clones; CD8+ were in EMRA. Some clones that responded were present in memory (sampled pre-infection), which suggests cross-reactive memory joined. Contracting clones, day 15 to 85, had balanced CD4/CD8, and later expanders favored CD4+.

Germline V gives CDR1 SGHTA, CDR2 FQGNSA. The CDR3 covers 14 residues. Trimming took 5 bases from V and 5 from J, leaving 15 bases between them. TCRdb fed the 5' RACE reads into MiXCR, producing one record per CDR3 protein. The data show about 27,000 distinct CDR3 sequences, about 16% seen once. The origin of this receptor is an adult who had mild COVID-19 (a few samples of this study predate the infection). Cell type and time point are not known. Sequenced input: PBMCs or a T cell subset sorted from them (not recorded which). This chain joins TRBV7-2 and TRBJ1-1; no clear D. This chain's CDR3 is CASSLRGVRTEAFF. In nucleotides, the CDR3 is TGTGCCAGCAGCCTACGTGGGGTAAGGACTGAAGCTTTCTTT.